This is a list of T cell receptor beta chains from one sample in a study of T cells in Graves' hyperthyroidism and ophthalmopathy. MiXCR, run by TCRdb on the multiplex PCR reads, gives a single entry per CDR3 protein. This repertoire shows hundreds of thousands of distinct CDR3 sequences, under 20% found once; its top ten account for over 15%. Sequencing input: blood. The receptors stem from a woman in her 50s with Graves' hyperthyroidism that later progressed to Graves' ophthalmopathy. CDR3s include the opening cysteine and the closing phenylalanine or tryptophan. Each record gives: CDR3 DNA, CDR3 protein, clone size, J gene, V gene, D gene. D genes are given only for firm matches. Only part of the rows carry a size: once, few, many, or a class if the clone is expanded.

TGTGCCATCGGACGGACAGGCTACGAGCAGTACTTC CAIGRTGYEQYF . TRBJ2-7 TRBV10-3 TRBD1
TGCGCCAGCAGCTTCGAACCGGCGGGGGCGCTGGGTCAGCCCCAGCATTTT CASSFEPAGALGQPQHF few TRBJ1-5 TRBV5-1 .
TGTGCCAGCAGCTTACGGGCTAGCGGGGGGCCCTACAATGAGCAGTTCTTC CASSLRASGGPYNEQFF once TRBJ2-1 TRBV7-3 TRBD2
TGTGCCAGCAGTACGGGGTCCAGCGAGCAGTACTTC CASSTGSSEQYF few TRBJ2-7 TRBV27 .
TGCGCCAGCAGCATAGGACAGGGATACAATGAGCAGTTCTTC CASSIGQGYNEQFF many TRBJ2-1 TRBV5-1 TRBD1
TGTGCCAGCAGCCTCTGGGACGGGCTCACCGAGCAGTACTTC CASSLWDGLTEQYF few TRBJ2-7 TRBV14 .
TGTGCCAGCAGCACGCGACAGTCTAGCACAGATACGCAGTATTTT CASSTRQSSTDTQYF . TRBJ2-3 TRBV14 .
TGTGCCAGCAGCTCGGACAGGGTCCCCCAAGAGACCCAGTACTTC CASSSDRVPQETQYF many TRBJ2-5 TRBV11-2 TRBD1
TGTGCCAGCAGCTTAACGCTGTCACACCTCTCAACTAATGAAAAACTGTTTTTT CASSLTLSHLSTNEKLFF few TRBJ1-4 TRBV7-9 .
TGTGCCAGCAGTGAAGCTTGGGGCGGAGATTCCTATGGCTACACCTTC CASSEAWGGDSYGYTF . TRBJ1-2 TRBV6-1 .
TGTGCCAGCAGCTTGGGGCGGGGGGCCAATGAGCAGTTCTTC CASSLGRGANEQFF many TRBJ2-1 TRBV11-1 TRBD2
TGTGCCAGTAGTATGGCCAGGGTTGGCTATGGCTACACCTTC CASSMARVGYGYTF once TRBJ1-2 TRBV19 .
TGTGCCAGCAGTGAAGGGACAGCTTCCTACAATGAGCAGTTCTTC CASSEGTASYNEQFF . TRBJ2-1 TRBV6-1 .
TGTGCCAGCAGCCCCGGACTAGCGGGGGGAGGTGAGCAGTTCTTC CASSPGLAGGGEQFF few TRBJ2-1 TRBV7-3 TRBD2
TGCAGCGTTGAAGGAGTGGCCGGGAGACCCTACAATGAGCAGTTCTTC CSVEGVAGRPYNEQFF few TRBJ2-1 TRBV29-1 .
TGTGCCAGCAGCGGACAGACAGGTGGGACTGAAGCTTTCTTT CASSGQTGGTEAFF many TRBJ1-1 TRBV7-8 .
TGCGCCAGCAGCTTGAATCCCGGGACAGGGGGCATCACTGGAAACACCATATATTTT CASSLNPGTGGITGNTIYF . TRBJ1-3 TRBV5-1 TRBD1
TGCAGTGCGAGGCAGGGGGCGTCCTATAATTCACCCCTCCACTTT CSARQGASYNSPLHF many TRBJ1-6 TRBV20-1 TRBD1
TGCAGTGCTCCCCGGACTACCCAAGACTACAATGAGCAGTTCTTC CSAPRTTQDYNEQFF few TRBJ2-1 TRBV20-1 .
TGCGCCAGCAGTGAGATAAGTGGGGGCGAGCAGTACTTC CASSEISGGEQYF . TRBJ2-7 TRBV10-1 .
TGTGCCACCAGCAGAGAGATTGGGACAGGTTCTAACTATGGCTACACCTTC CATSREIGTGSNYGYTF . TRBJ1-2 TRBV15 TRBD1
TGTGCCAGCCGCGGGGGGCTGGGCACTGAAGCTTTCTTT CASRGGLGTEAFF few TRBJ1-1 TRBV6-4 .
TGTGCCAGCAGTTGGAGGGGAACCTACGAGCAGTACTTC CASSWRGTYEQYF . TRBJ2-7 TRBV6-1 .
TGTGCCTGGAGTGTAGGTCGGGGAAACACTGGAGCTTTCTTT CAWSVGRGNTGAFF . TRBJ1-1 TRBV30 .
TGCGCCAGCAGCCACGGGGAGGGGTTGGGCGAGCAGTACTTC CASSHGEGLGEQYF few TRBJ2-7 TRBV4-1 TRBD2